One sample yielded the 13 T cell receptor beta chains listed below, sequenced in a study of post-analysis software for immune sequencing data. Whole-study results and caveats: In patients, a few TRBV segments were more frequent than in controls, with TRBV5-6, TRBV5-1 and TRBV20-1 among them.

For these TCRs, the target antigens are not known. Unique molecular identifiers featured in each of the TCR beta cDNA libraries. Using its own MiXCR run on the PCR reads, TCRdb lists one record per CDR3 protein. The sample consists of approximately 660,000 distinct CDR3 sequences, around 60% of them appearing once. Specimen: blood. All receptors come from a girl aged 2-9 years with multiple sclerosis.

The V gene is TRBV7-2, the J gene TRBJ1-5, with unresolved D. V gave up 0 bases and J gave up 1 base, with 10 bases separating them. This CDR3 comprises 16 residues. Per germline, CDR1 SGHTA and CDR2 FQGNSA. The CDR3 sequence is CASSLAQPGSNQPQHF. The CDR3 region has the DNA TGTGCCAGCAGCTTAGCGCAGCCGGGGAGCAATCAGCCCCAGCATTTT.

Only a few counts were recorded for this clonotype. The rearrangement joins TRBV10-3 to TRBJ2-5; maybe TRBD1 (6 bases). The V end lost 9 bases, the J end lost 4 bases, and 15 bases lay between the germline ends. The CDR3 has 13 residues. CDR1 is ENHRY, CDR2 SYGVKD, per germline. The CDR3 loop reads CAIRQENGETQYF. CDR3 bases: TGTGCCATTCGACAGGAGAACGGAGAGACCCAGTACTTC.

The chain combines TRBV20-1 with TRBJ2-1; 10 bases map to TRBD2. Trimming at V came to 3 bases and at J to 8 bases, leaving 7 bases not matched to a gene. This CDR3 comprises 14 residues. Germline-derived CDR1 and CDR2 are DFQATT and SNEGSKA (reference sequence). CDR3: CSASERGGQHEQFF. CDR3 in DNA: TGCAGTGCTAGCGAGCGGGGGGGCCAACATGAGCAGTTCTTC.

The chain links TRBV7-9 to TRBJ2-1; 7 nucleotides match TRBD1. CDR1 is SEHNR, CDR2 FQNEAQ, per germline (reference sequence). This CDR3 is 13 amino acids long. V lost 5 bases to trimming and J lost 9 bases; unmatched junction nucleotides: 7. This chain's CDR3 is CASSDSGTAEQFF. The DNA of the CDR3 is TGTGCCAGCAGCGACTCCGGGACAGCTGAGCAGTTCTTC.

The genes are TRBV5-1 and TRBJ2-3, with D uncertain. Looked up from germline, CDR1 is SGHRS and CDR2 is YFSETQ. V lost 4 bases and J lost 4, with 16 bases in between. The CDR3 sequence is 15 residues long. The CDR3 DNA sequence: TGCGCCAGCAGCCCTAGGGCTCAGTCCGCAGATACGCAGTATTTT. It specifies CASSPRAQSADTQYF.

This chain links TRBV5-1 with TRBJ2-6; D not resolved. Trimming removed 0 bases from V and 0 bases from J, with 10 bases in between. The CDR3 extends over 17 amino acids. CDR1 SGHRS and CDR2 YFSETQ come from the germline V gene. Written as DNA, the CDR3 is TGCGCCAGCAGCTTGGAGCCTCGGATCTCTGGGGCCAACGTCCTGACTTTC. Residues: CASSLEPRISGANVLTF.

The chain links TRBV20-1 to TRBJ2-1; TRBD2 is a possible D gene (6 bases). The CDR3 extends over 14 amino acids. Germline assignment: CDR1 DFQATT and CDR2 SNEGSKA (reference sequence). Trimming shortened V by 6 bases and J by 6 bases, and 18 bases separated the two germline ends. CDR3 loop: CSALTSSLANEQFF. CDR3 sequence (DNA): TGCAGTGCCCTGACTAGTAGTCTTGCCAATGAGCAGTTCTTC.

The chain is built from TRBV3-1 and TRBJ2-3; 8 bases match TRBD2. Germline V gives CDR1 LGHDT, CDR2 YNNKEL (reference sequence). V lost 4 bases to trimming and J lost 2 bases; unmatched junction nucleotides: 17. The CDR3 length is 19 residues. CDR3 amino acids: CASSPRAAGVKSHTDTQYF. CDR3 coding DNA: TGTGCCAGCAGCCCCCGGGCAGCGGGGGTGAAGTCCCACACAGATACGCAGTATTTT.

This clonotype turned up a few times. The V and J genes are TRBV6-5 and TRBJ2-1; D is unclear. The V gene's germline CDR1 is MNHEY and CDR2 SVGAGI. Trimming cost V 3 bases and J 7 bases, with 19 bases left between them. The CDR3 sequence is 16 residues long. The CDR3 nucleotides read TGTGCCAGCAGTTATTACAACGCCCGTGGGCGGAATGAGCAGTTCTTC. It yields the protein CASSYYNARGRNEQFF.

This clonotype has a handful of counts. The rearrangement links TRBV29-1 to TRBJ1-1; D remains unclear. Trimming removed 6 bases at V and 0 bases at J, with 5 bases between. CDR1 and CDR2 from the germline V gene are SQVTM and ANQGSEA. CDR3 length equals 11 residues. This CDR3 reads CSVRVNTEAFF. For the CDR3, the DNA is TGCAGCGTGCGGGTGAACACTGAAGCTTTCTTT. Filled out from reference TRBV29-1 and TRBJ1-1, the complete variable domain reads SAVISQKPSRDICQRGTSLTIQCQVDSQVTMMFWYRQQPGQSLTLIATANQGSEATYESGFVIDKFPISRPNLTFSTLTVSNMSPEDSSIYLCSVRVNTEAFFGQGTRLTVV.

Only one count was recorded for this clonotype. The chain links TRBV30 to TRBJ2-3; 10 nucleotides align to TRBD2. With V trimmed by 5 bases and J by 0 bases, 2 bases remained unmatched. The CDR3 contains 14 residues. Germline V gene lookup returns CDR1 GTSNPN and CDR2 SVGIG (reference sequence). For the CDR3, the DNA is TGTGCCTGGGGACTAGCGGATAGCACAGATACGCAGTATTTT. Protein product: CAWGLADSTDTQYF. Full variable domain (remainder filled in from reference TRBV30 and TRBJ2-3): SQTIHQWPATLVQPVGSPLSLECTVEGTSNPNLYWYRQAAGRGLQLLFYSVGIGQISSEVPQNLSASRPQDRQFILSSKKLLLSDSGFYLCAWGLADSTDTQYFGPGTRLTVL.

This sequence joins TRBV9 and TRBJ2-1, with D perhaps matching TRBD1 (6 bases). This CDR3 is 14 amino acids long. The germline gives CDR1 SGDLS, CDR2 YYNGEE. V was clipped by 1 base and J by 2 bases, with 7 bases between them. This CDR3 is CASSVQGPYNEQFF. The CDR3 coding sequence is TGTGCCAGCAGCGTACAGGGGCCCTACAATGAGCAGTTCTTC.

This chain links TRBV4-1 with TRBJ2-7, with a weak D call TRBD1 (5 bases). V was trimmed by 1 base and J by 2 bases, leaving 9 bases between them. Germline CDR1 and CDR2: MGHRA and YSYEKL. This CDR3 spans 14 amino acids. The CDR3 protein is CASSQVRGPYEQYF. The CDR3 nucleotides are TGCGCCAGCAGCCAAGTAAGGGGTCCCTACGAGCAGTACTTC.